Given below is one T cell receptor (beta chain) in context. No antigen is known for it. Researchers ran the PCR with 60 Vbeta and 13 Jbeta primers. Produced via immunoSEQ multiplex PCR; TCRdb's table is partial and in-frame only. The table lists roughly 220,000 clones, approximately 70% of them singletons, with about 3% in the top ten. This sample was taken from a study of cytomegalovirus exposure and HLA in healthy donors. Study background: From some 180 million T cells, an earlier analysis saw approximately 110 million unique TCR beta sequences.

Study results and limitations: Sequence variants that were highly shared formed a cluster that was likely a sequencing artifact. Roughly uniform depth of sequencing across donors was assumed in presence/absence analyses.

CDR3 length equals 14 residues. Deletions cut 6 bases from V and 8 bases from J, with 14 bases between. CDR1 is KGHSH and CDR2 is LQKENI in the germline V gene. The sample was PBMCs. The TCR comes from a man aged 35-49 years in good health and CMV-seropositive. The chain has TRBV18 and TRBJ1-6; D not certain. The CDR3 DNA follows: TGTGCCAGCTCTCCCAACGGGAACGATTCACCCCTCCACTTT. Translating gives CASSPNGNDSPLHF.